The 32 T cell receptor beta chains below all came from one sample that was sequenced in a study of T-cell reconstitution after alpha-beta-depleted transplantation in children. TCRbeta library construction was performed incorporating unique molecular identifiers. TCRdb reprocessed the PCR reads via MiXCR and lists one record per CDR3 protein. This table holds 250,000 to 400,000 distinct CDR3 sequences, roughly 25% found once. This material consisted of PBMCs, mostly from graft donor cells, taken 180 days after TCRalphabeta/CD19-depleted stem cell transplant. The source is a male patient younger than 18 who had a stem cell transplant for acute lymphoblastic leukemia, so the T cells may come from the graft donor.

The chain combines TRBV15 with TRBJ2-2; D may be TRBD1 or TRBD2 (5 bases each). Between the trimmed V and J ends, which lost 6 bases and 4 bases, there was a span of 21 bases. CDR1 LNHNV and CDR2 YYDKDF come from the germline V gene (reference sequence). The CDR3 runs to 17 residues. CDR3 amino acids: CATRRDPLYNLTGELFF. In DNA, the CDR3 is TGTGCCACCAGACGGGACCCACTCTATAACCTCACCGGGGAGCTGTTTTTT.

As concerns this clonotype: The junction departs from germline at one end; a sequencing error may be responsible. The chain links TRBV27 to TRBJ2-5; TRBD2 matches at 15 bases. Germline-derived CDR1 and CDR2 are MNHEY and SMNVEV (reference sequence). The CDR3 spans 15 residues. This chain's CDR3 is CACSTGLAGGETQYF. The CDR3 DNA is TGTGCCTGCAGTACCGGACTAGCGGGAGGGGAGACCCAGTACTTC.

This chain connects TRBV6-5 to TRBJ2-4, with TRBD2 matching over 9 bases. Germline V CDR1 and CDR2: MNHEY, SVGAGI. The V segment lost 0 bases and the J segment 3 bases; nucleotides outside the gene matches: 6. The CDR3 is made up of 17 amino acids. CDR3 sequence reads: CASSYSSSGKGKNIQYF. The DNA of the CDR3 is TGTGCCAGCAGTTACTCGTCTAGCGGGAAGGGCAAAAACATTCAGTACTTC.

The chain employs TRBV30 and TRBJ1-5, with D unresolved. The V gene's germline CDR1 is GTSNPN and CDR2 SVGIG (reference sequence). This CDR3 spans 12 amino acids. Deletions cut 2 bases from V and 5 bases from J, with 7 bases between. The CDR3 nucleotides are TGTGCCTGGAGTTACGGCTATCAGCCCCAGCATTTT. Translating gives CAWSYGYQPQHF.

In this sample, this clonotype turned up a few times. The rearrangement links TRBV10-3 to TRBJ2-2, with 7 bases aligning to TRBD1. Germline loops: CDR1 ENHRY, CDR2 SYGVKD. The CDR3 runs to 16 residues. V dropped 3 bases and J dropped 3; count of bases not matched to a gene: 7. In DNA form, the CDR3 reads TGTGCCATCAGTGATCTCGACAGGGCGGACACCGGGGAGCTGTTTTTT. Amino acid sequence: CAISDLDRADTGELFF.

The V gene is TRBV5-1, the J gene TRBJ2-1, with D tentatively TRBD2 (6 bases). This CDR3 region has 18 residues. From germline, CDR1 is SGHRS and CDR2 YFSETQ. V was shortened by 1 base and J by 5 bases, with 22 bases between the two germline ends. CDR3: CASSLRGLLVLLNNEQFF. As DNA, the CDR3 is TGCGCCAGCAGCTTGAGGGGACTCTTAGTCCTCCTTAACAATGAGCAGTTCTTC.

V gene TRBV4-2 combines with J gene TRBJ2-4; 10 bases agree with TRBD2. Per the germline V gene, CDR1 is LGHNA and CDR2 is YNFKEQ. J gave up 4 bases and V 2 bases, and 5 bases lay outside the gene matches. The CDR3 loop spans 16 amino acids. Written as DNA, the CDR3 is TGTGCCAGCAGCCAACTCGGGACTAGCGAAAAAAACATTCAGTACTTC. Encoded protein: CASSQLGTSEKNIQYF.

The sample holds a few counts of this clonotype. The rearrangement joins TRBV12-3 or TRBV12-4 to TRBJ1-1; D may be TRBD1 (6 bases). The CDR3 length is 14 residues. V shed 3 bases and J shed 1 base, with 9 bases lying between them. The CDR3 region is CASSFQGSNTEAFF. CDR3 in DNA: TGTGCCAGCAGTTTTCAGGGGTCGAACACTGAAGCTTTCTTT.

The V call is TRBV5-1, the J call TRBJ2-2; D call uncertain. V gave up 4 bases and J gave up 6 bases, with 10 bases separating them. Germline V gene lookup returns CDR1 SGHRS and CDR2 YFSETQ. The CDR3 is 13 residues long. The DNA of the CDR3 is TGCGCCAGCAGCACCCCAGGACCCGGGGAGCTGTTTTTT. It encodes CASSTPGPGELFF.

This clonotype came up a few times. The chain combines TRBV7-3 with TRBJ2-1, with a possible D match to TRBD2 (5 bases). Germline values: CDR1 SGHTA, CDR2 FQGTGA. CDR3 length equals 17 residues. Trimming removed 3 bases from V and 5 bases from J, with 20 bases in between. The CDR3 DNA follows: TGTGCCAGCAGCTTCGCGGGTTCTCTGGCCCAAAACAATGAGCAGTTCTTC. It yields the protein CASSFAGSLAQNNEQFF.

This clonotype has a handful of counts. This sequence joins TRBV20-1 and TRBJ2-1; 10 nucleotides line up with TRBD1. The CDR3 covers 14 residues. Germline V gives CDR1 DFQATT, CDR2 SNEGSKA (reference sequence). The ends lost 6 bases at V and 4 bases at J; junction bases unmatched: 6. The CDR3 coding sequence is TGCAGTGCCCGGGACAGGGGAGGATACAATGAGCAGTTCTTC. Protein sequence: CSARDRGGYNEQFF.

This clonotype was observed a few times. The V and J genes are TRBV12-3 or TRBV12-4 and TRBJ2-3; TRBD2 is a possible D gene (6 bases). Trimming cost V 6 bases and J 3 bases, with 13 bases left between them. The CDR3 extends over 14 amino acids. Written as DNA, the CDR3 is TGTGCCAGCAGCCCGAGCCTAGCGACAGATACGCAGTATTTT. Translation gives CASSPSLATDTQYF.

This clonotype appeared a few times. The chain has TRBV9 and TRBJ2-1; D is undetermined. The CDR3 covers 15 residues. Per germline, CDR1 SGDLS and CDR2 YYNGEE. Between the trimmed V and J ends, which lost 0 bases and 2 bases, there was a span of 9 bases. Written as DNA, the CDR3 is TGTGCCAGCAGCGTAGCGACTCTGACCTACAATGAGCAGTTCTTC. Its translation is CASSVATLTYNEQFF.

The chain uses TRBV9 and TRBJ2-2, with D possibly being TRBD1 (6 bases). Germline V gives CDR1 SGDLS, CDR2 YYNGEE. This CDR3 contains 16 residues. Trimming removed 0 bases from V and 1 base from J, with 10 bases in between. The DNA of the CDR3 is TGTGCCAGCAGCGTAGCCGGACAGCGGAACACCGGGGAGCTGTTTTTT. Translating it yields CASSVAGQRNTGELFF.

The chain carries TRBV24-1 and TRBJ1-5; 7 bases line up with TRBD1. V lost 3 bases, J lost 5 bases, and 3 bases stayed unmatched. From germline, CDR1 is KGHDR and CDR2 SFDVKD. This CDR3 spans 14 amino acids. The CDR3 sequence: CATSDKGTDQPQHF. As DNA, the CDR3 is TGTGCCACCAGTGATAAGGGGACAGATCAGCCCCAGCATTTT.

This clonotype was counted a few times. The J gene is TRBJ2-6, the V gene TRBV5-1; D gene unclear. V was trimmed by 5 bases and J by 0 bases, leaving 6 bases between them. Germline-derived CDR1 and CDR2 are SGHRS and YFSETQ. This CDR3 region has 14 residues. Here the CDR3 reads CASRTNSGANVLTF. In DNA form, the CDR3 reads TGCGCCAGCAGGACCAACTCTGGGGCCAACGTCCTGACTTTC.

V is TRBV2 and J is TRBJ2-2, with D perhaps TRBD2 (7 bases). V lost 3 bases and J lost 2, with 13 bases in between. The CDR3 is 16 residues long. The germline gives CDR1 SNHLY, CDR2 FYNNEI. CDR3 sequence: CASSEVGGLNTGELFF. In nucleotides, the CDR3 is TGTGCCAGCAGTGAGGTCGGGGGGCTAAACACCGGGGAGCTGTTTTTT.

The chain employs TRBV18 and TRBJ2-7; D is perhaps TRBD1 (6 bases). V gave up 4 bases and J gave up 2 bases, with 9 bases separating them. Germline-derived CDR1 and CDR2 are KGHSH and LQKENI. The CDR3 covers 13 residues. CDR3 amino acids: CASSRQAAYEQYF. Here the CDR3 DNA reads TGTGCCAGCTCACGACAGGCCGCCTACGAGCAGTACTTC.

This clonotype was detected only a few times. The CDR3 DNA reads TGCGCCAGCAGCCACGCAGGATTAGGGTACGAGCAGTACTTC. Its translation is CASSHAGLGYEQYF. This sequence joins TRBV4-1 and TRBJ2-7; D gene unclear. The germline V and J ends were trimmed by 3 bases and 4 bases, with 13 bases remaining between them. The CDR3 extends over 14 amino acids. CDR1 is MGHRA and CDR2 is YSYEKL in the germline V gene.

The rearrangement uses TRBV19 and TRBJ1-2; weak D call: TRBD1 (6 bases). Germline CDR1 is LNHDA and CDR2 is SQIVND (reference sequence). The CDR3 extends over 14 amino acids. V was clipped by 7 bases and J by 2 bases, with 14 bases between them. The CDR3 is CASIKRGVNYGYTF. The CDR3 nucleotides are TGTGCCAGTATCAAGAGGGGGGTAAACTATGGCTACACCTTC. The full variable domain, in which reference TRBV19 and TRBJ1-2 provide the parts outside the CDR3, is DGGITQSPKYLFRKEGQNVTLSCEQNLNHDAMYWYRQDPGQGLRLIYYSQIVNDFQKGDIAEGYSVSREKKESFPLTVTSAQKNPTAFYLCASIKRGVNYGYTFGSGTRLTVV.

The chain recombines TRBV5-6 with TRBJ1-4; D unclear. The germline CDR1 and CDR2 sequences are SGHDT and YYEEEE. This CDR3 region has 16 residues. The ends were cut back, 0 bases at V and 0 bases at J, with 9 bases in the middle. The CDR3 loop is CASSLATLATNEKLFF. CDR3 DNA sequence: TGTGCCAGCAGCTTGGCGACTCTGGCAACTAATGAAAAACTGTTTTTT.

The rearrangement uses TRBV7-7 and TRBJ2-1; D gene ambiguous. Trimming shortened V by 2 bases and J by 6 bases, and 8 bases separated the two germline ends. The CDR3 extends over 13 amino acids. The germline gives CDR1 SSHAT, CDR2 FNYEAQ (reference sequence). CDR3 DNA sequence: TGTGCCAGCAGCTTACATGGTCCCAATGAGCAGTTCTTC. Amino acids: CASSLHGPNEQFF. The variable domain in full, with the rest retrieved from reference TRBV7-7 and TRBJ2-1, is GAGVSQSPRYKVTKRGQDVTLRCDPISSHATLYWYQQALGQGPEFLTYFNYEAQPDKSGLPSDRFSAERPEGSISTLTIQRTEQRDSAMYRCASSLHGPNEQFFGPGTRLTVL.

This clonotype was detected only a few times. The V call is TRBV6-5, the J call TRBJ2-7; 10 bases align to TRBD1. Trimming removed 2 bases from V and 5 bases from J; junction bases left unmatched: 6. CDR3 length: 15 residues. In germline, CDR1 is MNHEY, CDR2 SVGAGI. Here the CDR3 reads CASSYQGQGFHEQYF. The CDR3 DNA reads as TGTGCCAGCAGTTACCAGGGACAGGGGTTCCACGAGCAGTACTTC.

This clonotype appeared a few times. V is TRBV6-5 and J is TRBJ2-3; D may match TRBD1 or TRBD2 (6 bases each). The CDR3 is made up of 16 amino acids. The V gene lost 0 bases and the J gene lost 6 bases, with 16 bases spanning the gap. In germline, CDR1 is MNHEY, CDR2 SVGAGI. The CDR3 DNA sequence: TGTGCCAGCAGTTACTCTGGGGGATGGGGGGCTGATACGCAGTATTTT. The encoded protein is CASSYSGGWGADTQYF.

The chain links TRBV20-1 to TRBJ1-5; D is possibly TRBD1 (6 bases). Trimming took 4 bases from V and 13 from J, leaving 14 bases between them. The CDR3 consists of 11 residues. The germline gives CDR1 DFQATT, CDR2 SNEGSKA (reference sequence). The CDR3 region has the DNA TGCAGTGCTACCCAAACAGGGTTACAGCATTTT. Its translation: CSATQTGLQHF.

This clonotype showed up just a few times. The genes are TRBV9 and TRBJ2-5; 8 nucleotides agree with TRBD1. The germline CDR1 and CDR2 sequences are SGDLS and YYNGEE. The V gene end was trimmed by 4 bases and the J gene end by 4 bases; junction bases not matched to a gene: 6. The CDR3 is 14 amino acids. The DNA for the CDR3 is TGTGCCAGCAGCCCTGCTACAGGGGGAGAGACCCAGTACTTC. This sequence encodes CASSPATGGETQYF.

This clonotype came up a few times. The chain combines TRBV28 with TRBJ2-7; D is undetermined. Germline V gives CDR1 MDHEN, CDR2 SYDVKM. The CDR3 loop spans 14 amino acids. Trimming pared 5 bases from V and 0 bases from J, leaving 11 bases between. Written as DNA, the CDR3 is TGTGCCAGCAGTCCCCGACCAGGCTCCTACGAGCAGTACTTC. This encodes CASSPRPGSYEQYF.

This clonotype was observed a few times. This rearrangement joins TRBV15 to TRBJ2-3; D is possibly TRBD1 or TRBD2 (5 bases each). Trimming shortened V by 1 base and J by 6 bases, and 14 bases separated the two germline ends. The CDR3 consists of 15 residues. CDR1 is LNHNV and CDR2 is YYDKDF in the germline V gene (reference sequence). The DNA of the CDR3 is TGTGCCACCAGCAGAGGGGGGACCCTATCGGATACGCAGTATTTT. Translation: CATSRGGTLSDTQYF.

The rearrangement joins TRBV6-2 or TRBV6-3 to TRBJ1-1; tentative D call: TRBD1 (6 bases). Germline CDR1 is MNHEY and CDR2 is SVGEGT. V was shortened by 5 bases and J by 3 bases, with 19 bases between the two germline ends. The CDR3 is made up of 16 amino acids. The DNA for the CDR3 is TGTGCCAGCAGTCAACGCAAGTACAGGGTGGACACTGAAGCTTTCTTT. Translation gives CASSQRKYRVDTEAFF.

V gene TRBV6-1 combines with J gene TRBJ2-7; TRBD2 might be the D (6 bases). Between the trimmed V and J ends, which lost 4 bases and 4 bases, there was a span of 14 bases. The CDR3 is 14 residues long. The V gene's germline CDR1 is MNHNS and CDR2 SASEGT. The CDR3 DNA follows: TGTGCCAGCAGTGGGTTGGCGGGGCTATACGAGCAGTACTTC. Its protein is CASSGLAGLYEQYF.

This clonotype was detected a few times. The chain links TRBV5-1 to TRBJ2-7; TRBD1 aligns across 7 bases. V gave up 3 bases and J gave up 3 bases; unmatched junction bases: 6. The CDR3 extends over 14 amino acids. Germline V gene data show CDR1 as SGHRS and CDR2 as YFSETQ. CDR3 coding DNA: TGCGCCAGCAGCTACCGGGACAGCGTCTACGAGCAGTACTTC. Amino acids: CASSYRDSVYEQYF.

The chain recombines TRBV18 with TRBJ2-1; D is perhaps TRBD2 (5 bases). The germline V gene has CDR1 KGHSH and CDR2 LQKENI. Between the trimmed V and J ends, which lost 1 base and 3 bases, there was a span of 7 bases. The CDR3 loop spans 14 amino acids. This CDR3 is CASSPLGNYNEQFF. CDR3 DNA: TGTGCCAGCTCACCACTCGGGAACTACAATGAGCAGTTCTTC. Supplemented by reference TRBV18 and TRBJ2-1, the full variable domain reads NAGVMQNPRHLVRRRGQEARLRCSPMKGHSHVYWYRQLPEEGLKFMVYLQKENIIDESGMPKERFSAEFPKEGPSILRIQQVVRGDSAAYFCASSPLGNYNEQFFGPGTRLTVL.